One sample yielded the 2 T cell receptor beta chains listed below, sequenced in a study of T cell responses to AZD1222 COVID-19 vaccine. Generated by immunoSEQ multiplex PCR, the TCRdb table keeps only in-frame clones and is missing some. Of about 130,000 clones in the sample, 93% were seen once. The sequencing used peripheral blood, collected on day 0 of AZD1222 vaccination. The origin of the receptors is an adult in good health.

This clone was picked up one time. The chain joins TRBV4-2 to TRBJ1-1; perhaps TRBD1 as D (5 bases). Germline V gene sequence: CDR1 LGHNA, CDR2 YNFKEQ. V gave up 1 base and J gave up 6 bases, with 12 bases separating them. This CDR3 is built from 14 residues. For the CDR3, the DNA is TGTGCCAGCAGCCAAGGTAGACGGGGGTCTGAAGCTTTCTTT. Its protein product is CASSQGRRGSEAFF.

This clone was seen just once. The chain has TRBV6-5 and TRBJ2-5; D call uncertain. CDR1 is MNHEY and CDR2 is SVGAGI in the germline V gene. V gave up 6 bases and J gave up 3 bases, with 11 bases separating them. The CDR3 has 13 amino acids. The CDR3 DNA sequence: TGTGCCAGCAGATTCACACAGAAAGAGACCCAGTACTTC. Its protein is CASRFTQKETQYF.